This T cell receptor beta chain stems from a study of tumor-infiltrating lymphocytes in primary liver carcinoma. Germline CDR1 is SGHAT and CDR2 is FQNNGV. The CDR3 length is 17 residues. Of note for this clonotype: A junction end diverges from the germline sequence, so it may reflect a read error.

Unsorted bulk tissue, about 19-32 mg of it, served as the source for co-extraction of RNA and DNA. The investigators made TCR beta cDNA from 400 to 550 ng total RNA, using a constant-region primer. Three nested multiplex PCR rounds of slightly modified ARM-PCR generated TCR beta libraries. Use of TRBV1-TRBV30 forward primers with a C-beta reverse primer characterized the first two PCR rounds, which lasted 10 cycles each. TCRdb itself ran the multiplex PCR reads through MiXCR, one entry per CDR3 protein. The data show about 100,000 distinct CDR3 sequences, 65% to 75% seen once. This chain joins TRBV11-2 and TRBJ2-7; 12 bases map to TRBD1. The clonotype was recovered from a woman aged 60 to 75 with primary liver carcinoma and hepatitis B virus infection. The specimen sequenced was liver tumor tissue from sampling region 2. As to subset: tumor region T2, inferior pole. This chain's CDR3 is CASSSQPGQGARYEQYF. The CDR3 DNA reads TGTGCCAGCAGCTCCCAACCGGGACAGGGGGCGCGATATGAGCAATACTTC. The variable domain in full, with the rest retrieved from reference TRBV11-2 and TRBJ2-7, is EAGVAQSPRYKIIEKRQSVAFWCNPISGHATLYWYQQILGQGPKLLIQFQNNGVVDDSQLPKDRFSAERLKGVDSTLKIQPAKLEDSAVYLCASSSQPGQGARYEQYFGPGTRLTVT.